The T cell receptor (beta chain) under discussion was sequenced for a study of blood T cell repertoires in COVID-19. The overall study: Italy, Spain and the United States were the sources of the convalescent and acute COVID-19 samples. From T cells, B-cell-depleted T cells, or PBMCs came the material, which was cDNA or gDNA.

Seattle cases were enrolled at active infection and followed longitudinally. Data came from immunoSEQ multiplex PCR; TCRdb stores just in-frame clones and leaves some out. Counted here are approximately 280,000 clones, 80% to 95% occurring once; the ten biggest clones make up more than 6%. Sequences were obtained from peripheral blood. The sequence was collected from a young woman with COVID-19, enrolled during active disease.

The CDR3 here is CASSRDKSHEQYF. In nucleotides, the CDR3 is TGTGCCAGCAGCCGGGACAAGAGCCACGAGCAGTACTTC. This chain uses TRBV21-1 with TRBJ2-7; the D segment call TRBD1 is taken from the table without a DNA check. TRBV21-1 is deemed a pseudogene. The length of the CDR3 is 13 residues.